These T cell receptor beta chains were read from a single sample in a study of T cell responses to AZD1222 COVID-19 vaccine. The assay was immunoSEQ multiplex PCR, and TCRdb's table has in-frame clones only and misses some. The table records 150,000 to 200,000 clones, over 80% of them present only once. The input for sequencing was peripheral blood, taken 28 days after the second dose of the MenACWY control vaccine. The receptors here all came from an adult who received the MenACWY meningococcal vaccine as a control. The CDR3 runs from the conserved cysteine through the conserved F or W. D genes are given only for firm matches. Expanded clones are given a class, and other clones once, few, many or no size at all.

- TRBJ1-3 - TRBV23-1 CASSLGASGNTIYF TGCGCCAGCAGTCTGGGGGCTAGTGGAAACACCATATATTTT
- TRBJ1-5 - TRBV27 CASSFRGAYSNQPQHF TGTGCCAGCAGTTTCCGGGGGGCGTATAGCAATCAGCCCCAGCATTTT
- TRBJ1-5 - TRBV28 CASSEHTSREPQHF TGTGCCAGCAGTGAACACACCTCAAGGGAGCCCCAGCATTTT
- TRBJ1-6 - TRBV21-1 CASSIAGYLANSPLHF TGTGCCAGCAGCATCGCAGGGTATCTCGCTAATTCACCCCTCCACTTT
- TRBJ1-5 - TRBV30 CAWSDPRRGGYQPQHF TGTGCCTGGAGTGACCCCCGAAGGGGAGGGTATCAGCCCCAGCATTTT
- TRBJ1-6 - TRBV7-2 CASSLGLGSYNSPLHF TGTGCCAGCAGCTTAGGTTTGGGCTCCTATAATTCACCCCTCCACTTT
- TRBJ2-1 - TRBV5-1 CASSLARGVRYNEQFF TGCGCCAGCAGCTTGGCGAGGGGGGTCCGCTACAATGAGCAGTTCTTC
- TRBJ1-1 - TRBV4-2 CASSQDRPPNTEAFF TGTGCCAGCAGCCAAGATCGGCCCCCGAACACTGAAGCTTTCTTT
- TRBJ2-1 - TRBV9 CASSGRGAYNEQFF TGTGCCAGCAGCGGGAGGGGAGCTTACAATGAGCAGTTCTTC
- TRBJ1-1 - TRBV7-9 CASSLGQITEAFF TGTGCCAGCAGCTTAGGACAGATCACTGAAGCTTTCTTT
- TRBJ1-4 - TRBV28 CASSSVGRSNEKLFF TGTGCCAGCAGTTCCGTAGGGAGGTCCAATGAAAAACTGTTTTTT
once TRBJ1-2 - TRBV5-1 CASSLYQGSYGYTF TGCGCCAGCAGCTTGTATCAGGGGAGCTATGGCTACACCTTC
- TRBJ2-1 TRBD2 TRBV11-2 CASSPPQRGPGNEQFF TGTGCCAGCAGCCCCCCGCAGCGGGGGCCGGGAAATGAGCAGTTCTTC
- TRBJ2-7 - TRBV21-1 CASSKGGQFYEQYF TGTGCCAGCAGCAAAGGGGGGCAGTTCTACGAGCAGTACTTC
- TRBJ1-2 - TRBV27 CASRLGGANYGYTF TGTGCCAGCAGATTAGGAGGGGCTAACTATGGCTACACCTTC
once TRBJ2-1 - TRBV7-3 CASSAGSYNEQFF TGTGCCAGCAGCGCCGGCTCCTACAATGAGCAGTTCTTC